The 5 T cell receptor beta chains below all came from one sample that was sequenced in a study of neurological immune-mediated disorders. TCRdb re-analysed the 5' RACE reads in MiXCR, keeping a single row per CDR3 protein. Of 60,000 or so distinct CDR3 sequences in the sample, about 3.7% were seen once. The specimen sequenced was PBMCs. The receptors derive from a woman aged 55-70 years with multiple sclerosis.

The chain uses TRBV18 and TRBJ1-4; D is unclear. Germline CDR1 and CDR2: KGHSH and LQKENI. The CDR3 is 15 residues long. Trimming took off 3 bases at V and 8 bases at J, with 16 bases between the two ends. In nucleotides, the CDR3 is TGTGCCAGCTCACCGGAACGACTTCCTGGGGAAAAACTGTTTTTT. Encoded protein: CASSPERLPGEKLFF.

Many counts were recorded for this clonotype. The chain recombines TRBV5-1 with TRBJ1-6, with D possibly TRBD1 on 6 matching bases. V was trimmed by 0 bases and J by 10 bases, leaving 14 bases between them. The CDR3 sequence is 15 residues long. Germline values: CDR1 SGHRS, CDR2 YFSETQ. As DNA, the CDR3 is TGCGCCAGCAGCTTGGCTTCGGGGGGCGGCTCACCCCTCCACTTT. It yields the protein CASSLASGGGSPLHF. The full variable domain, with the rest looked up from reference TRBV5-1 and TRBJ1-6, is KAGVTQTPRYLIKTRGQQVTLSCSPISGHRSVSWYQQTPGQGLQFLFEYFSETQRNKGNFPGRFSGRQFSNSRSEMNVSTLELGDSALYLCASSLASGGGSPLHFGNGTRLTVT.

There are many counts of this clonotype. This chain connects TRBV12-3 or TRBV12-4 to TRBJ2-5; a possible D gene is TRBD1 (5 bases). CDR3 length: 13 amino acids. The ends were cut back, 6 bases at V and 2 bases at J, with 10 bases in the middle. The CDR3, as DNA: TGTGCCAGCAGACTGACAGAACAAGAGACCCAGTACTTC. It yields the protein CASRLTEQETQYF.

This clonotype was observed many times. This chain connects TRBV20-1 to TRBJ2-7, with TRBD2 as a possible D gene (6 bases). Germline CDR1 reads DFQATT; CDR2 reads SNEGSKA (reference sequence). This CDR3 is built from 12 residues. V lost 5 bases and J lost 0, with 8 bases in between. CDR3 coding DNA: TGCAGTGCTTGGAGGGACTCCTACGAGCAGTACTTC. Translation gives CSAWRDSYEQYF.

This clonotype was found many times. The chain uses TRBV21-1 and TRBJ1-1. TRBV21-1 is classified as a pseudogene. The CDR3 is 12 residues long. The CDR3 DNA follows: TGTGCCAGCAGCAAACCACTGGGAGAAGCTTTCTTT. This gives the protein CASSKPLGEAFF.